The rows below give T cell receptor beta chains drawn from one sample of a study of beta chain features in type 1 diabetes. Assay: immunoSEQ multiplex PCR; the TCRdb copy retains only in-frame clones and omits some. The sample yields fewer than 400,000 clones, approximately 8% seen once. Sequenced: central memory CD4+ T cells from blood. The source of these receptors is a woman younger than 35 in good health. Both conserved end residues are part of each CDR3. Each record gives: clone size, J gene, V gene, D gene, CDR3 DNA, CDR3 protein. A D gene is named only where the DNA matches it firmly. Size values are once, few and many counts, or a class for expanded clones, and some rows have none.

clone_size: NA; j_call: TRBJ2-7; v_call: TRBV7-2; d_call: TRBD2; cdr3_nt: TGTGCCAGCAGCTTAGTGAGTGCCTTAGCGGGCGTAAACAACGAGCAGTACTTC; cdr3_aa: CASSLVSALAGVNNEQYF
clone_size: NA; j_call: TRBJ2-1; v_call: TRBV9; d_call: TRBD2; cdr3_nt: TGTGCCAGCAGCGTAGCTAGCGGGAGTCTCGATGAGCAGTTCTTC; cdr3_aa: CASSVASGSLDEQFF
clone_size: NA; j_call: TRBJ2-3; v_call: TRBV7-6; d_call: NA; cdr3_nt: TGTGCCAGCAGCCCTAGTAGTTGGGGGGATACGCAGTATTTT; cdr3_aa: CASSPSSWGDTQYF
clone_size: few; j_call: TRBJ2-1; v_call: TRBV10-3; d_call: NA; cdr3_nt: TGTGCCATCAGTACCGGGACTCGGAACAATGAGCAGTTCTTC; cdr3_aa: CAISTGTRNNEQFF
clone_size: once; j_call: TRBJ2-5; v_call: TRBV6-1; d_call: TRBD1; cdr3_nt: TGTGCCAGCAGTGCAACAGGGGTGACCCAGTACTTC; cdr3_aa: CASSATGVTQYF
clone_size: few; j_call: TRBJ1-2; v_call: TRBV28; d_call: NA; cdr3_nt: TGTGCCATCCAGAGAGGCCCCTCGAGTGGCTACACCTTC; cdr3_aa: CAIQRGPSSGYTF
clone_size: few; j_call: TRBJ2-3; v_call: TRBV7-2; d_call: NA; cdr3_nt: TGTGCCAGCAGCCGCTCCCACCTAACAGATACGCAGTATTTT; cdr3_aa: CASSRSHLTDTQYF
clone_size: many; j_call: TRBJ2-5; v_call: TRBV28; d_call: NA; cdr3_nt: TGTGCCAGCAGTTTGGCCAGCTATGAAGAGACCCAGTACTTC; cdr3_aa: CASSLASYEETQYF
clone_size: NA; j_call: TRBJ2-3; v_call: TRBV6-6; d_call: NA; cdr3_nt: TGTGCCAGCAGTTATTATGGTGGTCCAGATACGCAGTATTTT; cdr3_aa: CASSYYGGPDTQYF
clone_size: NA; j_call: TRBJ2-4; v_call: TRBV5-4; d_call: NA; cdr3_nt: TGTGCCAGCAGCTCCGGGGTAGCGGAAAACATTCAGTACTTC; cdr3_aa: CASSSGVAENIQYF
clone_size: many; j_call: TRBJ2-4; v_call: TRBV10-3; d_call: TRBD1; cdr3_nt: TGTGCCATCAGTGATGGGACAGGCGGGAACATTCAGTACTTC; cdr3_aa: CAISDGTGGNIQYF
clone_size: few; j_call: TRBJ2-1; v_call: TRBV4-2; d_call: NA; cdr3_nt: TGTGCCAGCAGCCAATCAGGCACTACAGTCAATGAGCAGTTCTTC; cdr3_aa: CASSQSGTTVNEQFF
clone_size: NA; j_call: TRBJ1-2; v_call: TRBV27; d_call: NA; cdr3_nt: TGTGCCAGCAGCCTTAACGACGGCTATGGTGGCTACACCTTC; cdr3_aa: CASSLNDGYGGYTF
clone_size: many; j_call: TRBJ2-4; v_call: TRBV7-9; d_call: TRBD1; cdr3_nt: TGTGCCAGCAGCCCGACAGGGGACAAAAACATTCAGTACTTC; cdr3_aa: CASSPTGDKNIQYF
clone_size: NA; j_call: TRBJ2-3; v_call: TRBV5-1; d_call: TRBD2; cdr3_nt: TGCGCCAGCAGCTCGGGGACTAGCGGGAGCATAGATACGCAGTATTTT; cdr3_aa: CASSSGTSGSIDTQYF
clone_size: NA; j_call: TRBJ1-6; v_call: TRBV2; d_call: NA; cdr3_nt: TGTGCCAGCAGAGGACTACAGAATTCACCCCTCCACTTT; cdr3_aa: CASRGLQNSPLHF
clone_size: NA; j_call: TRBJ2-5; v_call: TRBV6-1; d_call: NA; cdr3_nt: TGTGCCAGCAGTGAATTGGTGGGGACCCAGTACTTC; cdr3_aa: CASSELVGTQYF
clone_size: few; j_call: TRBJ2-7; v_call: TRBV10-3; d_call: NA; cdr3_nt: TGTGCCATCAGTGGAGGGACATCGCAAAACTACGAGCAGTACTTC; cdr3_aa: CAISGGTSQNYEQYF
clone_size: few; j_call: TRBJ2-7; v_call: TRBV5-6; d_call: TRBD1; cdr3_nt: TGTGCCAGCAGTCCGGGACAGGGTCGACCCTACGAGCAGTACTTC; cdr3_aa: CASSPGQGRPYEQYF
clone_size: few; j_call: TRBJ1-1; v_call: TRBV7-9; d_call: NA; cdr3_nt: TGTGCCAGCAGCTCCCGGGACATGAACACTGAAGCTTTCTTT; cdr3_aa: CASSSRDMNTEAFF
clone_size: NA; j_call: TRBJ1-2; v_call: TRBV18; d_call: TRBD1; cdr3_nt: TGTGCCAGCTCCCTCACCGGACAGGGGGACTATGGCTACACCTTC; cdr3_aa: CASSLTGQGDYGYTF
clone_size: few; j_call: TRBJ2-5; v_call: TRBV2; d_call: TRBD1; cdr3_nt: TGTGCCAGCAGTGATCAACAGGGGGCCCGAGAGACCCAGTACTTC; cdr3_aa: CASSDQQGARETQYF